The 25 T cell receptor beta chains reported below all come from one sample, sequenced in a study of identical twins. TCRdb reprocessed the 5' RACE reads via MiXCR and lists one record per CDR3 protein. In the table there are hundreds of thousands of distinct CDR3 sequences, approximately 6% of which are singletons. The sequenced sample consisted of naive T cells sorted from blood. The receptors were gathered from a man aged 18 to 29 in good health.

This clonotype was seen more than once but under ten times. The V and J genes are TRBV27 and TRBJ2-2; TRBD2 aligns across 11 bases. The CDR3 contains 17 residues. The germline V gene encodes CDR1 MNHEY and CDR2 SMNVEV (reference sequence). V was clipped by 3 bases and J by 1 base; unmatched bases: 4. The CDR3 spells CASSFSGLAGNTGELFF. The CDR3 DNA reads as TGTGCCAGCAGTTTCTCTGGACTAGCGGGGAACACCGGGGAGCTGTTTTTT.

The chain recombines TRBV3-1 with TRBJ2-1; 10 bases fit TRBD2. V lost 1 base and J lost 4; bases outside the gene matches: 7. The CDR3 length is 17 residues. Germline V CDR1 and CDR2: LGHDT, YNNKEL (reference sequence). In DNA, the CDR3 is TGTGCCAGCAGCCAAGGCCGATCAGCGGGAGGGTACAATGAGCAGTTCTTC. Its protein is CASSQGRSAGGYNEQFF.

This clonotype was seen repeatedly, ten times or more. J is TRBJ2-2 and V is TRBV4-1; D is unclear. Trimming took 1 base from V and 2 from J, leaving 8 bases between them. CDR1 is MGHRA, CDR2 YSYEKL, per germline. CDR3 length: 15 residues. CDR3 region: CASSQGTVNTGELFF. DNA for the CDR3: TGCGCCAGCAGCCAAGGAACAGTAAACACCGGGGAGCTGTTTTTT.

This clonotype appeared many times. The CDR3 nucleotides read TGTGCCAGCAGTTTATCGGCGGGGAATGAGCAGTTCTTC. Translating gives CASSLSAGNEQFF. V gene TRBV27 combines with J gene TRBJ2-1; possible D gene TRBD2, 6 bases. The CDR3 is 13 amino acids. The germline V gene encodes CDR1 MNHEY and CDR2 SMNVEV (reference sequence). V was pared by 0 bases and J by 7 bases, with 7 bases between.

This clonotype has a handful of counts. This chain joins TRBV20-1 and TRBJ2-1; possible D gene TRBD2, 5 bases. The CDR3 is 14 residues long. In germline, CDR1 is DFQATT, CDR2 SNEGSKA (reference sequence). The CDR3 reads CTFAGDSSYNEQFF. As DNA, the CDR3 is TGCACCTTTGCCGGGGATAGCTCCTACAATGAGCAGTTCTTC.

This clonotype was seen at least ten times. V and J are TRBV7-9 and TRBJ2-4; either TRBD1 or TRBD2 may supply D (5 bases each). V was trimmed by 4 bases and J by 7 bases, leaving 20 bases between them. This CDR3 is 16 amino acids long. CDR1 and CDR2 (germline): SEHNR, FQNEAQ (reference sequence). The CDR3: CASSSHRGPVGNIQYF. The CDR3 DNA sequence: TGTGCCAGCAGCTCCCATCGGGGCCCAGTGGGTAACATTCAGTACTTC.

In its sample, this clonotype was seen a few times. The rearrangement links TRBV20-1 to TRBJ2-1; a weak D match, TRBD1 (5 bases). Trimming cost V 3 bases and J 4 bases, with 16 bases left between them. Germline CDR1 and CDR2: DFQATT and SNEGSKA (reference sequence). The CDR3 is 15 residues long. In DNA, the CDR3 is TGCAGTGCTAGGGTGGGGCAGAGACTTTACAATGAGCAGTTCTTC. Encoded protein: CSARVGQRLYNEQFF.

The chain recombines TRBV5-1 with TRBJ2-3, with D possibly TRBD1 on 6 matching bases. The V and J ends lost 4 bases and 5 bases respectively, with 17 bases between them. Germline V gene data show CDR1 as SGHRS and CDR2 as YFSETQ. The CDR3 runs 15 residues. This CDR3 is CASSPTRTDRDTQYF. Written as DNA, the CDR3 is TGCGCCAGCAGCCCGACAAGGACAGACCGAGATACGCAGTATTTT. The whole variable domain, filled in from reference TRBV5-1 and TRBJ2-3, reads KAGVTQTPRYLIKTRGQQVTLSCSPISGHRSVSWYQQTPGQGLQFLFEYFSETQRNKGNFPGRFSGRQFSNSRSEMNVSTLELGDSALYLCASSPTRTDRDTQYFGPGTRLTVL.

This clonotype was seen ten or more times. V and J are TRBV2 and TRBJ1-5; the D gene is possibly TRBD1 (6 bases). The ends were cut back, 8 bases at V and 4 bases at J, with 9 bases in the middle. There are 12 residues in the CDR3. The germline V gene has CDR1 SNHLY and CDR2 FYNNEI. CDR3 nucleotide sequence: TGTGCCAGCGAGGGGGTGAATCAGCCCCAGCATTTT. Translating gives CASEGVNQPQHF. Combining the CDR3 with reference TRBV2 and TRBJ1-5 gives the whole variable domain EPEVTQTPSHQVTQMGQEVILRCVPISNHLYFYWYRQILGQKVEFLVSFYNNEISEKSEIFDDQFSVERPDGSNFTLKIRSTKLEDSAMYFCASEGVNQPQHFGDGTRLSIL.

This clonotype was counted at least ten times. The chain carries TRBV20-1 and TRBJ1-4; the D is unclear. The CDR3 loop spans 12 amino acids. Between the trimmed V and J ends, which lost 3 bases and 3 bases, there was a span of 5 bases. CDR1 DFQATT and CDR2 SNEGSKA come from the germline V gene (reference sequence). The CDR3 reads CSASPANEKLFF. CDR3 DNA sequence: TGCAGTGCTAGTCCAGCTAATGAAAAACTGTTTTTT.

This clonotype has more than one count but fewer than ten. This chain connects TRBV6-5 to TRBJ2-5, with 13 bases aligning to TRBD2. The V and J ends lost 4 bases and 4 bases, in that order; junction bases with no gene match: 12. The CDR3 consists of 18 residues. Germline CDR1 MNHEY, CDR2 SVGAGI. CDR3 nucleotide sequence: TGTGCCAGCAGTTTCGCCGGACTAGCGGGAGTAGTGGGAGAGACCCAGTACTTC. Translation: CASSFAGLAGVVGETQYF.

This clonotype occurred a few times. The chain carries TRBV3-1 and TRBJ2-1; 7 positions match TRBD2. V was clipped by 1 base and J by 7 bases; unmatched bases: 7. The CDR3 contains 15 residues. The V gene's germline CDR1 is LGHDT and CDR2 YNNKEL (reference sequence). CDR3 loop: CASSQVLAPGNEQFF. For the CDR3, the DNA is TGTGCCAGCAGCCAAGTACTAGCGCCAGGGAATGAGCAGTTCTTC.

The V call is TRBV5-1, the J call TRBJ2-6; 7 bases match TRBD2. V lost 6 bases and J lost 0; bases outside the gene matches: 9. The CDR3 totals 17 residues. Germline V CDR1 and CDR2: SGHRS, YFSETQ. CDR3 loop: CASTIGRGSSGANVLTF. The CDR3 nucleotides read TGCGCCAGCACCATCGGGCGGGGGAGCTCTGGGGCCAACGTCCTGACTTTC.

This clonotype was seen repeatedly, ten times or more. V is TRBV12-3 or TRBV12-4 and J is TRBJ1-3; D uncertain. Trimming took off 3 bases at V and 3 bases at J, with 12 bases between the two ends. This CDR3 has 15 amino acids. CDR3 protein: CASSFIPRYGNTIYF. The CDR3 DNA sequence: TGTGCCAGCAGTTTTATACCGCGGTATGGAAACACCATATATTTT.

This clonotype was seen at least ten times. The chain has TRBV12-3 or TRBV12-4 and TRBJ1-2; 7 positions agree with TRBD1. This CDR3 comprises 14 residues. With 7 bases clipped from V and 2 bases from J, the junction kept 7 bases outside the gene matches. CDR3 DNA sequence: TGTGCCAGCAACAATAGACAGGGAAACTATGGCTACACCTTC. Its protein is CASNNRQGNYGYTF.

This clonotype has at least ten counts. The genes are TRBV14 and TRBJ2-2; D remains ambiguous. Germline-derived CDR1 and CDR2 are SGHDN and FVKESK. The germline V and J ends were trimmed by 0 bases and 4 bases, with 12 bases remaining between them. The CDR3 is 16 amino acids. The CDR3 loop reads CASSQDHWDSTGELFF. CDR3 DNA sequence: TGTGCCAGCAGCCAAGATCACTGGGATAGCACCGGGGAGCTGTTTTTT.

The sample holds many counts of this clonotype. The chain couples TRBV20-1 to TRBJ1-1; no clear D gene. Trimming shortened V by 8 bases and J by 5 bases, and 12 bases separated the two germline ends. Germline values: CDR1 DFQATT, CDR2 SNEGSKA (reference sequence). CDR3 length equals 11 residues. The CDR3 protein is CSSATATEAFF. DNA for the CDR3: TGCAGTTCCGCGACTGCGACTGAAGCTTTCTTT.

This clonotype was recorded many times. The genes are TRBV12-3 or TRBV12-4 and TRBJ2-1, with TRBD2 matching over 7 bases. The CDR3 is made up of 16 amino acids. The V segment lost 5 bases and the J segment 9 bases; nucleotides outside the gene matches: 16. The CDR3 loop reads CASSPAGWGPPSEQFF. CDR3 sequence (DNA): TGTGCCAGCAGTCCAGCGGGGTGGGGCCCCCCCAGTGAGCAGTTCTTC.

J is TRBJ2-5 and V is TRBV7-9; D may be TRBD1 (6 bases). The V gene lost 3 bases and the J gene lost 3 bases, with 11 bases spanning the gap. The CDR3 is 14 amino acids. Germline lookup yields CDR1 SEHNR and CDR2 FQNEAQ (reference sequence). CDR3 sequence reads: CASSLRGKKETQYF. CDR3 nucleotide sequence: TGTGCCAGCAGCTTGAGGGGGAAAAAAGAGACCCAGTACTTC. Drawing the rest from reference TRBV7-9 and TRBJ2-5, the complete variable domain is DTGVSQNPRHKITKRGQNVTFRCDPISEHNRLYWYRQTLGQGPEFLTYFQNEAQLEKSRLLSDRFSAERPKGSFSTLEIQRTEQGDSAMYLCASSLRGKKETQYFGPGTRLLVL.

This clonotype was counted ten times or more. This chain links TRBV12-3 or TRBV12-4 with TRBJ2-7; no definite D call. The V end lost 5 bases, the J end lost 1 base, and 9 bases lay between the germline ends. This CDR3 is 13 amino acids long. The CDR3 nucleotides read TGTGCCAGCAGTATAAAAGCGTCCTACGAGCAGTACTTC. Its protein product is CASSIKASYEQYF.

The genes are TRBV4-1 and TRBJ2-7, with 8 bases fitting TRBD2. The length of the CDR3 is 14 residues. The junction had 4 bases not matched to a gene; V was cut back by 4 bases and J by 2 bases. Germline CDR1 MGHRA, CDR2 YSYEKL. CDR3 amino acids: CASSPREGTYEQYF. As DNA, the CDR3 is TGCGCCAGCAGCCCCCGGGAGGGAACCTACGAGCAGTACTTC.

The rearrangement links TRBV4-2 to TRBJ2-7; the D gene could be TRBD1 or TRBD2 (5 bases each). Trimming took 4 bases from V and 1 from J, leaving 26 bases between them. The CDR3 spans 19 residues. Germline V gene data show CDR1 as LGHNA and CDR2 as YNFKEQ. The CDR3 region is CASSRSRDLRAESSYEQYF. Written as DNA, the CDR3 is TGTGCCAGCAGCCGCTCCCGGGACCTAAGGGCGGAGAGTTCCTACGAGCAGTACTTC.

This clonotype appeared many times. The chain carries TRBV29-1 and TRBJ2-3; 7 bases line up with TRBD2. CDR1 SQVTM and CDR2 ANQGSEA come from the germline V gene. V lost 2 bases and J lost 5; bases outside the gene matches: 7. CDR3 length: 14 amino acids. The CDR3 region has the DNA TGCAGCGTTGAATACGGCGGGAGCGGAGATACGCAGTATTTT. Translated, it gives CSVEYGGSGDTQYF.

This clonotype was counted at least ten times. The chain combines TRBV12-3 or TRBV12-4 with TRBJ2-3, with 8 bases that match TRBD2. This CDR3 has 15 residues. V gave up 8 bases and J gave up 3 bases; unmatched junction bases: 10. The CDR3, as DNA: TGTGCCAGCTCCCTGGAGTTAGCGGGAACAGATACGCAGTATTTT. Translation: CASSLELAGTDTQYF.

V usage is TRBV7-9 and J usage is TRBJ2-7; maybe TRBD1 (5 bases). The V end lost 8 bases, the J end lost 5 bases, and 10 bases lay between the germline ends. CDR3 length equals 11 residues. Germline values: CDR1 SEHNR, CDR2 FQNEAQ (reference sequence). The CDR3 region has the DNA TGTGCCAGCGGCACAGGCCACGAGCAGTACGTC. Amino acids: CASGTGHEQYV.